The 20 T cell receptor beta chains below all came from one sample that was sequenced in a study of cytomegalovirus exposure and HLA in healthy donors. The PCR used 60 Vbeta and 13 Jbeta primers. Libraries were prepared by immunoSEQ multiplex PCR; TCRdb keeps only in-frame clonotypes and omits some of them. The profile shows approximately 97,000 clones, approximately 77% of them singletons. Sequencing was done on a sample of PBMCs. The receptor source for this set is a male donor in good health and CMV-seropositive.

This clone was seen more than once but under ten times. V usage is TRBV2 and J usage is TRBJ2-1; unclear D gene. Per germline, CDR1 SNHLY and CDR2 FYNNEI. Trimming left V 6 bases short and J 7 bases short, with 13 bases between. The CDR3 length is 13 residues. The CDR3 coding sequence is TGTGCCAGCAGGAGTGCATATTCTAATGAGCAGTTCTTC. Residues: CASRSAYSNEQFF.

V usage is TRBV4-3 and J usage is TRBJ2-5; tentatively, D is TRBD2 (6 bases). Germline loops: CDR1 LGHNA, CDR2 YSLEER. The CDR3 has 17 residues. The V gene lost 0 bases and the J gene lost 1 base, with 15 bases spanning the gap. The CDR3 here is CASSQERAAGPQETQYF. The CDR3 DNA sequence: TGCGCCAGCAGCCAAGAGCGGGCAGCGGGTCCCCAAGAGACCCAGTACTTC.

The V gene is TRBV27, the J gene TRBJ1-4, with a possible D match to TRBD1 (5 bases). V dropped 3 bases and J dropped 0 bases, with 14 bases sitting between them. The CDR3 loop spans 17 amino acids. Germline V lookup: CDR1 MNHEY, CDR2 SMNVEV (reference sequence). The CDR3 spells CASSFSLGLATNEKLFF. The CDR3 nucleotides read TGTGCCAGCAGTTTTTCCTTGGGACTCGCAACTAATGAAAAACTGTTTTTT.

This clone was detected only once. The chain joins TRBV4-3 to TRBJ1-1, with 9 bases that match TRBD1. The germline V gene has CDR1 LGHNA and CDR2 YSLEER. J gave up 6 bases and V 4 bases, and 12 bases lay outside the gene matches. This CDR3 spans 16 amino acids. CDR3 protein: CASSPSGTGRPAEAFF. The CDR3 region has the DNA TGCGCCAGCAGCCCCTCTGGGACAGGGAGGCCTGCTGAAGCTTTCTTT.

V is TRBV5-4 and J is TRBJ1-5; 10 nucleotides align to TRBD1. Per germline, CDR1 SGHNT and CDR2 YYREEE (reference sequence). The V segment lost 3 bases and the J segment 9 bases; nucleotides outside the gene matches: 21. This CDR3 spans 19 amino acids. The CDR3 bases are TGTGCCAGCAGCTCAGTTGACAGGGGGCCGTGGCGCCTGAAGCGGCCCCAGCATTTT. Translated: CASSSVDRGPWRLKRPQHF.

This CDR3 is CASSDRDSADTQYF. In DNA form, the CDR3 reads TGTGCCAGCAGCGACAGGGACTCCGCAGATACGCAGTATTTT. The chain joins TRBV21-1 to TRBJ2-3; TRBD1 is the table's D call, not checked against the DNA. TRBV21-1 is tagged as a pseudogene. CDR3 length: 14 residues.

The chain employs TRBV11-2 and TRBJ1-3; 7 positions match TRBD1. This CDR3 has 15 residues. CDR1 and CDR2 (germline): SGHAT, FQNNGV. V dropped 6 bases and J dropped 1; count of bases not matched to a gene: 6. The CDR3 coding sequence is TGTGCCAGCAGTCGCGACAGGGCTTCTGGAAACACCATATATTTT. Translating gives CASSRDRASGNTIYF.

The genes are TRBV29-1 and TRBJ2-3; the D gene is possibly TRBD2 (5 bases). The CDR3 length is 14 residues. Germline V CDR1 and CDR2: SQVTM, ANQGSEA. V dropped 6 bases and J dropped 3 bases, with 16 bases sitting between them. The CDR3 protein is CSVPKGDGTDTQYF. Here the CDR3 DNA reads TGCAGCGTGCCGAAGGGAGACGGAACAGATACGCAGTATTTT.

The chain has TRBV18 and TRBJ2-1; D gene unclear. The CDR3 is 14 amino acids. V gave up 0 bases and J gave up 4 bases, with 7 bases separating them. Germline lookup yields CDR1 KGHSH and CDR2 LQKENI. CDR3 sequence: CASSPPLTYNEQFF. DNA for the CDR3: TGTGCCAGCTCACCACCGCTCACTTACAATGAGCAGTTCTTC.

The chain recombines TRBV28 with TRBJ2-7, with 10 nucleotides matching TRBD2. Trimming removed 5 bases from V and 0 bases from J; junction bases left unmatched: 7. Germline loops: CDR1 MDHEN, CDR2 SYDVKM. There are 16 residues in the CDR3. The DNA of the CDR3 is TGTGCCAGCAGTCTCTGGACTAGCGGTAGCTCCTACGAGCAGTACTTC. Translation: CASSLWTSGSSYEQYF.

The V call is TRBV19, the J call TRBJ2-1; TRBD2 matches at 7 bases. The CDR3 is made up of 15 amino acids. V lost 3 bases, J lost 2 bases, and 4 bases stayed unmatched. Looked up from germline, CDR1 is LNHDA and CDR2 is SQIVND (reference sequence). CDR3 amino acids: CASSIGGRAYNEQFF. The CDR3 DNA sequence: TGTGCCAGTAGTATTGGAGGGAGGGCCTACAATGAGCAGTTCTTC.

V usage is TRBV5-4 and J usage is TRBJ1-3, with 9 bases aligning to TRBD1. The CDR3 is made up of 16 amino acids. Germline V gene data show CDR1 as SGHNT and CDR2 as YYREEE (reference sequence). With V trimmed by 2 bases and J by 1 base, 4 bases remained unmatched. The CDR3 nucleotides read TGTGCCAGCAGCTTTGCCGGGACAGGGTCTGGAAACACCATATATTTT. It specifies CASSFAGTGSGNTIYF.

V usage is TRBV27 and J usage is TRBJ2-7; TRBD1 aligns across 10 bases. The CDR3 has 15 amino acids. V lost 7 bases, J lost 4 bases, and 10 bases stayed unmatched. Germline values: CDR1 MNHEY, CDR2 SMNVEV (reference sequence). CDR3 in DNA: TGTGCCAGCACCAGTCCGGGACAGGGGAATTACGAGCAGTACTTC. Translating gives CASTSPGQGNYEQYF.

The chain joins TRBV19 to TRBJ1-5, with D uncertain. Trimming took 6 bases from V and 7 from J, leaving 13 bases between them. Germline V CDR1 and CDR2: LNHDA, SQIVND (reference sequence). CDR3 size: 13 residues. DNA for the CDR3: TGTGCCAGTAGCTTTGCGGGAGGCCAGCCCCAGCATTTT. It encodes CASSFAGGQPQHF.

The chain joins TRBV15 to TRBJ2-5; D is perhaps TRBD2 (7 bases). The J call is uncertain, as TRBJ2-7 better fits the DNA end. Germline V gene data show CDR1 as LNHNV and CDR2 as YYDKDF (reference sequence). CDR3 length equals 15 residues. The CDR3 sequence: CATSRGGGRSYEQYF. The CDR3, as DNA: TGTGCCACCAGCAGAGGGGGGGGCCGCTCCTACGAGCAGTACTTC.

The chain uses TRBV4-3 and TRBJ2-7; the D gene is possibly TRBD2 (5 bases). The germline gives CDR1 LGHNA, CDR2 YSLEER. Trimming shortened V by 3 bases and J by 4 bases, and 16 bases separated the two germline ends. This CDR3 has 15 residues. The DNA of the CDR3 is TGCGCCAGCAGCCAGGGTAGACGGGGTACTTACGAGCAGTACTTC. Translation gives CASSQGRRGTYEQYF.

The CDR3 DNA reads TGCGCCAGCAGCGCTTCGACAGGGGGTAATTCACCCCTCCACTTT. Encoded protein: CASSASTGGNSPLHF. The chain links TRBV4-1 to TRBJ1-6; the match to TRBD1 covers 9 bases. The CDR3 consists of 15 residues. Germline lookup yields CDR1 MGHRA and CDR2 YSYEKL. V lost 5 bases and J lost 6; bases outside the gene matches: 5.

This chain joins TRBV27 and TRBJ1-5, with TRBD1 as a possible D gene (6 bases). Germline values: CDR1 MNHEY, CDR2 SMNVEV (reference sequence). The CDR3 loop spans 14 amino acids. The V and J ends lost 2 bases and 5 bases respectively, with 10 bases between them. DNA of the CDR3: TGTGCCAGCAGTTTAAACAGGGACCATCAGCCCCAGCATTTT. It encodes CASSLNRDHQPQHF.

This rearrangement joins TRBV7-8 to TRBJ1-1, with D perhaps TRBD1 (6 bases). V was shortened by 5 bases and J by 5 bases, with 12 bases between the two germline ends. The CDR3 runs to 13 residues. Germline loops: CDR1 SGHVS, CDR2 FQNEAQ. Written as DNA, the CDR3 is TGTGCCAGCAGCAGGGGGATACGGACTGAAGCTTTCTTT. This codes for CASSRGIRTEAFF.

V and J are TRBV7-9 and TRBJ2-5; TRBD1 matches 8 bases. CDR1 and CDR2 (germline): SEHNR, FQNEAQ (reference sequence). The CDR3 has 13 residues. Losses at the gene ends were 11 bases for V and 1 base for J; bases not matched to a gene: 6. The CDR3 sequence: CAGRTGTQETQYF. CDR3 bases: TGTGCCGGACGGACAGGGACCCAAGAGACCCAGTACTTC.